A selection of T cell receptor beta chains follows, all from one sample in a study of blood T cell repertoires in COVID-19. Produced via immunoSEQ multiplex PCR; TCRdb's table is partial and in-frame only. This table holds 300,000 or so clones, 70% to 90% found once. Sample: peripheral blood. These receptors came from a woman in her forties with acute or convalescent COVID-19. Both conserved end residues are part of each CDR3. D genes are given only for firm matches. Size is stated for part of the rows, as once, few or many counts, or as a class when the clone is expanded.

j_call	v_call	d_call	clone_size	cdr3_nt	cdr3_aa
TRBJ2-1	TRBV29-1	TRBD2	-	TGCAGCGTTGAAGTCCCCAAGCGGGGGGCCTACAATGAGCAGTTCTTC	CSVEVPKRGAYNEQFF
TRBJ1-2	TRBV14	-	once	TGTGCCAGCAGCCAAGATCTCTTCGTGACAGCCAACTATGGCTACACCTTC	CASSQDLFVTANYGYTF
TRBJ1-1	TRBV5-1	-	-	TGCGCCAGCAGTAGGACTACAAATTCTGAAGCTTTCTTT	CASSRTTNSEAFF
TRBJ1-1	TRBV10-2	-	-	TGCGCCAGCAGTGAGGGGGGGGAGAACACTGAAGCTTTCTTT	CASSEGGENTEAFF
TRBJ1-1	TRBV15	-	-	TGTGCCACCGGACAGCCCAAGGGAGCTTTCTTT	CATGQPKGAFF
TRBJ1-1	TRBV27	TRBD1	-	TGTGCCAGCAGTAGTCACAGGGACAGGGGGACTGAAGCTTTCTTT	CASSSHRDRGTEAFF
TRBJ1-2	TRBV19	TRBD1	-	TGTGCCAGTAGTATAGATGGACAGGGGGCTTATGGCTACACCTTC	CASSIDGQGAYGYTF
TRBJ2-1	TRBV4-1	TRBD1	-	TGCGCCAGCAGCCACCCGGGACAGTTGGGCAATGAGCAGTTCTTC	CASSHPGQLGNEQFF
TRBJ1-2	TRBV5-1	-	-	TGCGCCAGCAGCTTGCGAGAGGGAGGTAGCTATGGCTACACCTTC	CASSLREGGSYGYTF
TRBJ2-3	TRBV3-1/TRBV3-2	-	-	TGTGCCAGCAGCCACCGGCGACAGTTAGATACGCAGTATTTT	CASSHRRQLDTQYF
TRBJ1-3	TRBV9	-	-	TGTGCCAGCAGCCCCTCCGGAAACACCATATATTTT	CASSPSGNTIYF
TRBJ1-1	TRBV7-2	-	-	TGTGCCAGCAGCCCTTATGCGGGGGGGACCACTGAAGCTTTCTTT	CASSPYAGGTTEAFF
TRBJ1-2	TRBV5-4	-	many	TGTGCCAGCAGCGTTGACAGGAACTATGGCTACACCTTC	CASSVDRNYGYTF
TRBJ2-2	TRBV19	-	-	TGTGCCAGTAGTATTAAGCTGTTCGCGAACACCGGGGAGCTGTTTTTT	CASSIKLFANTGELFF
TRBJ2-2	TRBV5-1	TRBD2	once	TGCGCCAGCAGCTTGATAGCGGGGGCTACGAACACCGGGGAGCTGTTTTTT	CASSLIAGATNTGELFF
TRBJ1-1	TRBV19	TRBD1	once	TGTGCCAGTAGTATGAGGACAGGGAAACGCTCAAACACTGAAGCTTTCTTT	CASSMRTGKRSNTEAFF
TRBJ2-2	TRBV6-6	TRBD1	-	TGTGCCAGCAGAACGGGACAGGGTAACACCGGGGAGCTGTTTTTT	CASRTGQGNTGELFF
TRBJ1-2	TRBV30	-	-	TGTGCCTGGATGAGGCCTGAGTATGGCTACACCTTC	CAWMRPEYGYTF
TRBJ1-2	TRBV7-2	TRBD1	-	TGTGCCAGCAGCTTTTCCGGGACAGGGCCTAACTATGGCTACACCTTC	CASSFSGTGPNYGYTF
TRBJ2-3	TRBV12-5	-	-	TGTGCTAGTGGTTTGGTACAGGGCAGTAACACAGATACGCAGTATTTT	CASGLVQGSNTDTQYF
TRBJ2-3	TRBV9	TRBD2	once	TGTGCCAGCAGCGCCGAAGGGGCCGGGCGGCGGGGGGGCCGGCCAGATACGCAGTATTTT	CASSAEGAGRRGGRPDTQYF
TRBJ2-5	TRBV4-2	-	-	TGTGCCAGCAGCCAAGATCTCCTCAGGAAAGAGACCCAGTACTTC	CASSQDLLRKETQYF
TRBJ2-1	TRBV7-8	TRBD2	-	TGTGCCAGCAGCTCGCTCCGGGGGGGCCCTAACAATGAGCAGTTCTTC	CASSSLRGGPNNEQFF
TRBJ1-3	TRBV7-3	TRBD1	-	TGTGCCAGCAGCCTGACAGGGGCTGGAAACACCATATATTTT	CASSLTGAGNTIYF
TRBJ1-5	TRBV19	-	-	TGTGCCAGTAGTATAGTACCGGGGCAGCCCCAGCATTTT	CASSIVPGQPQHF
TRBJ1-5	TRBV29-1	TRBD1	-	TGCAGCGTCCGGACAGGGGGCGGTCAGCCCCAGCATTTT	CSVRTGGGQPQHF
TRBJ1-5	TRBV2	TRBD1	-	TGTGCCAGCAGGACTGGGACAGGCAATCAGCCCCAGCATTTT	CASRTGTGNQPQHF
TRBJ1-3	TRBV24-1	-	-	TGTGCCACCAGTGATTTGAGTCTGTCGGAGGGGACCTTCTCTGGAAACACCATATATTTT	CATSDLSLSEGTFSGNTIYF
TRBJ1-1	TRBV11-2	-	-	TGTGCCAGCAGCTTATCCCCAGGGAGGGCTTTCTTT	CASSLSPGRAFF
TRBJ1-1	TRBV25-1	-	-	TGTGCCAGCAGCGCCGGGACACCGGCGAACACTGAAGCTTTCTTT	CASSAGTPANTEAFF
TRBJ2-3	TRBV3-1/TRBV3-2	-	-	TGTGCCAGCAGCCGCCCCCCCGCGGCGGGGGATACGCAGTATTTT	CASSRPPAAGDTQYF
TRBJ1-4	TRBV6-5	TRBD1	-	TGTGCCAGCAGTTATCGTCGGACAGGTTATAATGAAAAACTGTTTTTT	CASSYRRTGYNEKLFF
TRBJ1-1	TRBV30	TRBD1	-	TGTGCCCGGGACAGACTCATGAACACTGAAGCTTTCTTT	CARDRLMNTEAFF
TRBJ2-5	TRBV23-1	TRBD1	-	TGCGCCAGCAGTCACCTCCACCAGGGGGATTTGCAAGAGACCCAGTACTTC	CASSHLHQGDLQETQYF
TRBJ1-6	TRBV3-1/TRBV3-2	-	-	TGTGCCAGCAGCCAAGATTCTTTAGCTGGTTCACCCCTCCACTTT	CASSQDSLAGSPLHF
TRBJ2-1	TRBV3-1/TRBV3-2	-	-	TGTGCCAGCAGCCAAGACGGTGGGGGCCTCACCTACAATGAGCAGTTCTTC	CASSQDGGGLTYNEQFF
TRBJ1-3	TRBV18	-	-	TGTGCCAGCTCACCAAGCACAGGGCTCTCTGGAAACACCATATATTTT	CASSPSTGLSGNTIYF
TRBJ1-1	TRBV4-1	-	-	TGCGCCAGCACCCCCCCGGGGTGGACTGAAGCTTTCTTT	CASTPPGWTEAFF
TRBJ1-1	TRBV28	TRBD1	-	TGTGCCAGCAGCCAAGGACAGGGGCACACTGAAGCTTTCTTT	CASSQGQGHTEAFF
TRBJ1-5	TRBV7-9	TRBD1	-	TGTGCCAGCAGCTTCGGGACAGGCGGCAATCAGCCCCAGCATTTT	CASSFGTGGNQPQHF
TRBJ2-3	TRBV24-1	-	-	TGTGCCACCAGTGATCTCGGGACTGGCACAGATACGCAGTATTTT	CATSDLGTGTDTQYF
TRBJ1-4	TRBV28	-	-	TGTGCCAGCAGTTTACCGGGAGCTAATGAAAAACTGTTTTTT	CASSLPGANEKLFF
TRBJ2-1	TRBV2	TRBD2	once	TGTGCCAGCAGTGACTCTCGAACGGGGGGCTACAATGAGCAGTTCTTC	CASSDSRTGGYNEQFF
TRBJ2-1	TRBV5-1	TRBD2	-	TGCGCCAGCAGCCCCAGGCTAGCGGGGGGTTACAATGAGCAGTTCTTC	CASSPRLAGGYNEQFF
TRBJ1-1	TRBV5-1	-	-	TGCGCCAGCAGCTTGCAAGGGGCCGCGAACACTGAAGCTTTCTTT	CASSLQGAANTEAFF
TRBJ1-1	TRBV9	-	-	TGTGCCAGCAAACGATCGGGTATGAGTCCTAACACTGAAGCTTTCTTT	CASKRSGMSPNTEAFF
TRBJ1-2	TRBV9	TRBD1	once	TGTGCCAGCAGCGCCACCGACAGGGTTAGGGGCTACACCTTC	CASSATDRVRGYTF
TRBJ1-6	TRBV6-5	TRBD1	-	TGTGCCAGCAAGACAGGGTCGGGGTCACCCCTCCACTTT	CASKTGSGSPLHF